Each of the 20 T cell receptor beta chains below was sequenced from the same sample in a study of cytomegalovirus exposure and HLA in healthy donors. PCR used 60 Vbeta primers and 13 Jbeta primers. Generated by immunoSEQ multiplex PCR, the TCRdb table keeps only in-frame clones and is missing some. Here the sample spans approximately 170,000 clones, roughly 79% being singletons. Sequenced input: PBMCs. Receptor source: a woman aged 40 to 50 in good health and CMV-seronegative.

This sequence joins TRBV29-1 and TRBJ2-7, with 10 bases matching TRBD1. Germline V CDR1 and CDR2: SQVTM, ANQGSEA. CDR3 size: 16 residues. Trimming removed 1 base from V and 3 bases from J; junction bases left unmatched: 9. CDR3 sequence (DNA): TGCAGCGTTGAAGGGGCCCAAGGGACAGGGGACTACGAGCAGTACTTC. Residues: CSVEGAQGTGDYEQYF.

The chain uses TRBV19 and TRBJ1-4; TRBD1 matches 7 bases. The CDR3 is 18 amino acids. Trimming took 3 bases from V and 6 from J; bases not matched to a gene: 16. Germline CDR1 LNHDA, CDR2 SQIVND (reference sequence). CDR3 sequence: CASSMTGISYRTDEKLFF. The CDR3 bases are TGTGCCAGTAGTATGACAGGGATCTCGTACCGGACCGATGAAAAACTGTTTTTT. Supplemented by reference TRBV19 and TRBJ1-4, the full variable domain reads DGGITQSPKYLFRKEGQNVTLSCEQNLNHDAMYWYRQDPGQGLRLIYYSQIVNDFQKGDIAEGYSVSREKKESFPLTVTSAQKNPTAFYLCASSMTGISYRTDEKLFFGSGTQLSVL.

This chain joins TRBV25-1 and TRBJ2-2; 13 nucleotides agree with TRBD2. The germline V gene has CDR1 MGHDK and CDR2 SYGVNS. V was clipped by 5 bases and J by 0 bases; unmatched bases: 6. This CDR3 contains 18 residues. The CDR3 DNA reads as TGTGCCAGCAGTTCCGAACTAGCGGGAGGGCCGAACACCGGGGAGCTGTTTTTT. Translation gives CASSSELAGGPNTGELFF. The full variable domain, its missing parts supplied by reference TRBV25-1 and TRBJ2-2, is EADIYQTPRYLVIGTGKKITLECSQTMGHDKMYWYQQDPGMELHLIHYSYGVNSTEKGDLSSESTVSRIRTEHFPLTLESARPSHTSQYLCASSSELAGGPNTGELFFGEGSRLTVL.

This chain joins TRBV10-3 and TRBJ1-2; D gene uncertain. Germline V gene lookup returns CDR1 ENHRY and CDR2 SYGVKD. The CDR3 consists of 14 residues. Trimming cost V 6 bases and J 4 bases, with 15 bases left between them. CDR3 sequence: CAIRLDDKSYGYTF. For the CDR3, the DNA is TGTGCCATCAGACTGGATGACAAGAGCTATGGCTACACCTTC.

This clone occurred a few times. V and J are TRBV5-6 and TRBJ2-5; weak D call: TRBD1 (6 bases). The length of the CDR3 is 13 residues. The V and J ends lost 6 bases and 7 bases respectively, with 16 bases between them. CDR1 SGHDT and CDR2 YYEEEE come from the germline V gene. In DNA form, the CDR3 reads TGTGCCAGCATCATACAGGGAGAGGGGACCCAGTACTTC. Amino acid sequence: CASIIQGEGTQYF.

This clone came up a few times. The chain recombines TRBV9 with TRBJ2-1, with 12 nucleotides matching TRBD2. Per germline, CDR1 SGDLS and CDR2 YYNGEE. V lost 4 bases to trimming and J lost 4 bases; unmatched junction nucleotides: 9. CDR3 size: 17 residues. This CDR3 is CASSIRLAGAGYNEQFF. DNA for the CDR3: TGTGCCAGCAGCATCCGACTAGCGGGAGCGGGGTACAATGAGCAGTTCTTC.

The chain couples TRBV5-1 to TRBJ2-7; 9 nucleotides align to TRBD1. The V and J ends lost 4 bases and 5 bases, in that order; junction bases with no gene match: 7. Germline CDR1 SGHRS, CDR2 YFSETQ. CDR3 size: 14 residues. CDR3 nucleotide sequence: TGCGCCAGCAGCCTAGGGACAGGGAAAGACGAGCAGTACTTC. Protein sequence: CASSLGTGKDEQYF.

This chain joins TRBV11-2 and TRBJ2-1; no definite D call. The CDR3 is 11 residues long. The germline gives CDR1 SGHAT, CDR2 FQNNGV. Between the trimmed V and J ends, which lost 1 base and 7 bases, there was a span of 2 bases. CDR3 bases: TGTGCCAGCAGCTTAGCGAATGAGCAGTTCTTC. Translating it yields CASSLANEQFF.

This clone came up a few times. This chain connects TRBV5-1 to TRBJ2-7; a weak D match, TRBD2 (5 bases). The CDR3 loop spans 14 amino acids. Trimming pared 0 bases from V and 2 bases from J, leaving 9 bases between. CDR1 SGHRS and CDR2 YFSETQ come from the germline V gene. Here the CDR3 reads CASSLEISAYEQYF. CDR3 nucleotide sequence: TGCGCCAGCAGCTTGGAGATTAGCGCCTACGAGCAGTACTTC.

The genes are TRBV7-9 and TRBJ2-1, with TRBD2 matching over 7 bases. Germline V gives CDR1 SEHNR, CDR2 FQNEAQ (reference sequence). The CDR3 contains 16 residues. Trimming cost V 3 bases and J 10 bases; bases outside gene matches: 15. The CDR3 DNA follows: TGTGCCAGCAGCTTCCAGGCGGGAGTCGAAGGAAAAGAGCAGTTCTTC. Its translation: CASSFQAGVEGKEQFF.

The chain recombines TRBV27 with TRBJ2-1, with 10 bases lining up with TRBD2. Germline trimming cut 5 bases from V and 6 bases from J; bases unmatched to any gene: 7. CDR1 is MNHEY, CDR2 SMNVEV, per germline (reference sequence). CDR3 length equals 15 residues. In nucleotides, the CDR3 is TGTGCCAGCAGTCCGAGCGGGAGGGGCCTCAATGAGCAGTTCTTC. Protein sequence: CASSPSGRGLNEQFF.

This clone has just a few counts. The chain joins TRBV5-1 to TRBJ1-1; D is unclear. V lost 4 bases, J lost 1 base, and 14 bases lay in between. This CDR3 region has 15 residues. Germline CDR1 and CDR2: SGHRS and YFSETQ. DNA for the CDR3: TGCGCCAGCAGCCCCCTAACAACTACGAACACTGAAGCTTTCTTT. This gives the protein CASSPLTTTNTEAFF.

The chain has TRBV6-5 and TRBJ2-7; perhaps TRBD2 as D (5 bases). The germline gives CDR1 MNHEY, CDR2 SVGAGI. The CDR3 consists of 16 residues. Trimming pared 0 bases from V and 4 bases from J, leaving 16 bases between. In DNA, the CDR3 is TGTGCCAGCAGTTACTCGATTCCCAGCGGCCAGTACGAGCAGTACTTC. Amino acid sequence: CASSYSIPSGQYEQYF.

The chain recombines TRBV9 with TRBJ2-3; 10 positions agree with TRBD2. The CDR3 covers 16 residues. Germline-derived CDR1 and CDR2 are SGDLS and YYNGEE. The V gene end was trimmed by 3 bases and the J gene end by 4 bases; junction bases not matched to a gene: 8. CDR3 DNA sequence: TGTGCCAGCAGCGGCCGACTAGCGGGCGCATCAGATACGCAGTATTTT. It encodes CASSGRLAGASDTQYF.

The rearrangement uses TRBV29-1 and TRBJ2-1; 9 bases map to TRBD1. J gave up 7 bases and V 4 bases, and 2 bases lay outside the gene matches. The V gene's germline CDR1 is SQVTM and CDR2 ANQGSEA. CDR3 length equals 12 residues. The DNA for the CDR3 is TGCAGCGTTGGGGACAGGGTAAATGAGCAGTTCTTC. Protein sequence: CSVGDRVNEQFF.

The V and J genes are TRBV6-1 and TRBJ2-7; TRBD1 matches 10 bases. V lost 2 bases to trimming and J lost 3 bases; unmatched junction nucleotides: 4. The germline gives CDR1 MNHNS, CDR2 SASEGT. CDR3 size: 15 residues. In nucleotides, the CDR3 is TGTGCCAGCAGTGAATGGGGACAGGGGATCTACGAGCAGTACTTC. Amino acids: CASSEWGQGIYEQYF.

CDR3 sequence reads: CASSRRQGEAFF. Here the CDR3 DNA reads TGTGCCAGCAGCCGTCGACAGGGGGAAGCTTTCTTT. The chain carries TRBV27 and TRBJ1-1, with 8 bases identical to TRBD1. Looked up from germline, CDR1 is MNHEY and CDR2 is SMNVEV (reference sequence). The CDR3 extends over 12 amino acids. The V gene end was trimmed by 6 bases and the J gene end by 8 bases; junction bases not matched to a gene: 5.

J is TRBJ2-5 and V is TRBV7-3, with D perhaps TRBD2 (5 bases). The CDR3 has 13 residues. Looked up from germline, CDR1 is SGHTA and CDR2 is FQGTGA. Trimming took 0 bases from V and 5 from J, leaving 7 bases between them. The CDR3 region has the DNA TGTGCCAGCAGCTTAACGTGGAGGGAGACCCAGTACTTC. This gives the protein CASSLTWRETQYF.

This clone was counted a few times. The CDR3 DNA is TGCGCCAGCAGCGCGGGACAGGGGATTGAAAAACTGTTTTTT. Protein sequence: CASSAGQGIEKLFF. V and J are TRBV5-1 and TRBJ1-4; 10 bases are a match to TRBD1. With 4 bases clipped from V and 7 bases from J, the junction kept 4 bases outside the gene matches. The CDR3 is 14 residues long. In germline, CDR1 is SGHRS, CDR2 YFSETQ.

The chain joins TRBV5-1 to TRBJ2-7; TRBD1 matches 9 bases. This CDR3 comprises 16 residues. Losses at the gene ends were 4 bases for V and 1 base for J; bases not matched to a gene: 9. The germline CDR1 and CDR2 sequences are SGHRS and YFSETQ. CDR3 residues: CASSQIPGQGSYEQYF. CDR3 in DNA: TGCGCCAGCAGCCAAATACCGGGACAGGGATCCTACGAGCAGTACTTC.